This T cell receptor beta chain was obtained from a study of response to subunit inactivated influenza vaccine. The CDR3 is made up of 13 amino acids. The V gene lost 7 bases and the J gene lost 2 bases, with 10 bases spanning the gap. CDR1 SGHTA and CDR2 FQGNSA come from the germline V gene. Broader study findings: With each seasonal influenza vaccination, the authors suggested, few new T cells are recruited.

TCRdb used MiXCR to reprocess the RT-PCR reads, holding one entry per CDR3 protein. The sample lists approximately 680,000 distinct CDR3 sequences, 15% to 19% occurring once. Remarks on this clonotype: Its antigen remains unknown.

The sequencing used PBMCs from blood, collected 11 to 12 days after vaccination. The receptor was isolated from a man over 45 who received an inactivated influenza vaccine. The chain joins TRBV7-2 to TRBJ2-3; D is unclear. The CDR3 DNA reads TGTGCCAGCACCTTCACCCACACAGATACGCAGTATTTT. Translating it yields CASTFTHTDTQYF.